Listed here is a single T cell receptor beta chain. What it binds is not known. The germline gives CDR1 SGDLS, CDR2 YYNGEE. The CDR3 covers 13 residues. V shed 3 bases and J shed 5 bases, with 11 bases lying between them. The data were obtained in a study of shared clonotypes between healthy human individuals. Notes on the study in general: Generation probabilities of non-shared clonotypes were lower (relative to those shared by all four donors).

Assay used: immunoSEQ multiplex PCR; TCRdb lists only in-frame clones, some missing. The sample has roughly 2 million clones; 85% to 95% are singletons. CD4+ cells underwent separation, giving CD45RA+ naive and CD45RA-negative memory subsets. The specimen sequenced was naive CD4+ T cells sorted from blood. The subset is: CD45RA+ positively selected. V usage is TRBV9 and J usage is TRBJ2-5; no clear D gene. This TCR derives from a man aged 18 to 35 in good health. The CDR3 region has the DNA TGTGCCAGCAGCGCCGACCTTGGGGAGACCCAGTACTTC. Translating gives CASSADLGETQYF.